The 27 T cell receptor beta chains listed next were all sequenced from one sample in a study of monozygotic twins with inflammatory bowel disease. TCRdb reprocessed the 5' RACE reads and stores each CDR3 protein as one record, lacking DNA. Its clone listing holds 200,000 to 250,000 distinct CDR3 sequences. The sequencing sample was made of blood. These receptors came from a human donor with ulcerative colitis or Crohn's disease, or a healthy co-twin of an affected twin (not recorded which).

The chain couples TRBV13 to TRBJ2-6. The V gene's germline CDR1 is PRHDT and CDR2 FYEKMQ (reference sequence). There are 13 residues in the CDR3. The CDR3 spells CASSRRGANVLTF.

The chain couples TRBV5-5 to TRBJ1-2. CDR1 is SGHKS, CDR2 YYEKEE, per germline (reference sequence). This CDR3 has 13 amino acids. CDR3 residues: CASSPGRNYGYTF. Based on the CDR3 plus reference TRBV5-5 and TRBJ1-2, the full variable domain is DAGVTQSPTHLIKTRGQQVTLRCSPISGHKSVSWYQQVLGQGPQFIFQYYEKEERGRGNFPDRFSARQFPNYSSELNVNALLLGDSALYLCASSPGRNYGYTFGSGTRLTVV.

The V gene is TRBV10-3, the J gene TRBJ2-7; absent DNA, TCRdb's TRBD1 call cannot be checked. CDR1 and CDR2 (germline): ENHRY, SYGVKD. The CDR3 is made up of 12 amino acids. CDR3 in amino acids: CATTTRPGEQYF.

The chain employs TRBV7-6 and TRBJ2-7; TCRdb proposes TRBD1, but this gene call is untestable without DNA. This CDR3 spans 15 amino acids. Germline loops: CDR1 SGHVS, CDR2 FNYEAQ. CDR3 sequence reads: CASSLTPTTGDEQYF. The variable domain in full, completed from reference TRBV7-6 and TRBJ2-7, reads GAGVSQSPRYKVTKRGQDVALRCDPISGHVSLYWYRQALGQGPEFLTYFNYEAQQDKSGLPNDRFSAERPEGSISTLTIQRTEQRDSAMYRCASSLTPTTGDEQYFGPGTRLTVT.

The J gene is TRBJ2-1, the V gene TRBV29-1. From germline, CDR1 is SQVTM and CDR2 ANQGSEA. This CDR3 is built from 13 residues. The CDR3 is CSVAYSSYNEQFF.

The chain has TRBV19 and TRBJ2-4; TCRdb's D call of TRBD2 is untestable without DNA. The CDR3 is 11 amino acids. Germline V gene data show CDR1 as LNHDA and CDR2 as SQIVND (reference sequence). The CDR3: CASRVGGIQYF.

This rearrangement joins TRBV5-1 to TRBJ2-5; the D call from TCRdb, TRBD1, cannot be confirmed without DNA. CDR1 is SGHRS, CDR2 YFSETQ, per germline. This CDR3 is built from 16 residues. CDR3 amino acids: CASSPQPGQKQETQYF. The full variable domain, completed using reference TRBV5-1 and TRBJ2-5, is KAGVTQTPRYLIKTRGQQVTLSCSPISGHRSVSWYQQTPGQGLQFLFEYFSETQRNKGNFPGRFSGRQFSNSRSEMNVSTLELGDSALYLCASSPQPGQKQETQYFGPGTRLLVL.

V and J are TRBV2 and TRBJ2-7. Germline CDR1 reads SNHLY; CDR2 reads FYNNEI. The CDR3 has 14 amino acids. CDR3: CASSATTVRDEQYF. Supplemented by reference TRBV2 and TRBJ2-7, the full variable domain reads EPEVTQTPSHQVTQMGQEVILRCVPISNHLYFYWYRQILGQKVEFLVSFYNNEISEKSEIFDDQFSVERPDGSNFTLKIRSTKLEDSAMYFCASSATTVRDEQYFGPGTRLTVT.

The gene calls are TRBV4-1 and TRBJ1-2. CDR3 size: 12 residues. The V gene's germline CDR1 is MGHRA and CDR2 YSYEKL. The CDR3 loop is CASSQGGGGYTF.

The rearrangement uses TRBV7-9 and TRBJ1-5; TCRdb calls TRBD1, which cannot be checked without DNA. The CDR3 has 14 amino acids. Germline-derived CDR1 and CDR2 are SEHNR and FQNEAQ (reference sequence). The CDR3 sequence: CASSSGQVRQPQHF.

V usage is TRBV5-1 and J usage is TRBJ1-3. There are 14 residues in the CDR3. Looked up from germline, CDR1 is SGHRS and CDR2 is YFSETQ. The CDR3 sequence is CASSRESSGNTIYF.

CDR3: CASSFQGPVLMYF. V is TRBV7-2 and J is TRBJ2-7; absent DNA, TCRdb's TRBD1 call cannot be checked. This CDR3 spans 13 amino acids. Germline V gene sequence: CDR1 SGHTA, CDR2 FQGNSA.

The chain carries TRBV19 and TRBJ2-1. The CDR3 is made up of 16 amino acids. Per germline, CDR1 LNHDA and CDR2 SQIVND (reference sequence). CDR3 amino acids: CASSLSTGTTDNEQFF.

J is TRBJ2-1 and V is TRBV24-1; TCRdb returns TRBD2, unconfirmable since there is no DNA. Germline CDR1 and CDR2: KGHDR and SFDVKD. The CDR3 has 15 residues. CDR3: CATSAGTSGLNEQFF.

V gene TRBV2 combines with J gene TRBJ2-4; the TRBD1 assignment by TCRdb is unverifiable without DNA. Germline V lookup: CDR1 SNHLY, CDR2 FYNNEI. CDR3 length equals 14 residues. CDR3 region: CASTPGVIKNIQFF.

The V gene is TRBV5-1, the J gene TRBJ2-3; without DNA, the TCRdb call of TRBD2 cannot be checked. From germline, CDR1 is SGHRS and CDR2 YFSETQ. The CDR3 runs 14 residues. CDR3 sequence reads: CASSQREPGDTQYF.

The rearrangement links TRBV18 to TRBJ1-1. The CDR3 is 16 amino acids. Germline CDR1 KGHSH, CDR2 LQKENI. CDR3 in amino acids: CASSLSRGPLNTEAFF.

The V call is TRBV27, the J call TRBJ1-6; TCRdb's assignment of TRBD1 cannot be checked, as there is no DNA. Looked up from germline, CDR1 is MNHEY and CDR2 is SMNVEV (reference sequence). This CDR3 comprises 15 residues. This CDR3 reads CASSSQGTGNSPLHF.

The V and J genes are TRBV5-1 and TRBJ2-7; the D call of TRBD1 rests on TCRdb alone, since no DNA is present to check it. The CDR3 spans 15 residues. Germline V CDR1 and CDR2: SGHRS, YFSETQ. The CDR3 region is CASSSGTGITYEQYF.

This chain uses TRBV5-1 with TRBJ2-7; without DNA, the TCRdb call of TRBD2 cannot be checked. The CDR3 has 16 amino acids. The germline V gene encodes CDR1 SGHRS and CDR2 YFSETQ. The CDR3 loop reads CASSLGVREGGYEQYF. Based on the CDR3 plus reference TRBV5-1 and TRBJ2-7, the full variable domain is KAGVTQTPRYLIKTRGQQVTLSCSPISGHRSVSWYQQTPGQGLQFLFEYFSETQRNKGNFPGRFSGRQFSNSRSEMNVSTLELGDSALYLCASSLGVREGGYEQYFGPGTRLTVT.

The chain links TRBV20-1 to TRBJ2-1; TCRdb's D gene call, TRBD2, goes unchecked for lack of DNA. The length of the CDR3 is 16 residues. Germline CDR1 DFQATT, CDR2 SNEGSKA (reference sequence). The CDR3 spells CSALTSGGPHYNEQFF.

This chain connects TRBV20-1 to TRBJ1-5; there is no DNA to check the TCRdb D call of TRBD1. Germline CDR1 is DFQATT and CDR2 is SNEGSKA (reference sequence). The CDR3 has 15 amino acids. This CDR3 reads CSARGSGGSEQPQHF.

The chain combines TRBV7-9 with TRBJ1-1; TCRdb gives TRBD1 as the D gene, but with no DNA this cannot be confirmed. This CDR3 is built from 17 residues. The germline gives CDR1 SEHNR, CDR2 FQNEAQ (reference sequence). The CDR3 loop is CASSNSPTGAMNTEAFF. Drawing the rest from reference TRBV7-9 and TRBJ1-1, the complete variable domain is DTGVSQNPRHKITKRGQNVTFRCDPISEHNRLYWYRQTLGQGPEFLTYFQNEAQLEKSRLLSDRFSAERPKGSFSTLEIQRTEQGDSAMYLCASSNSPTGAMNTEAFFGQGTRLTVV.

This chain links TRBV24-1 with TRBJ2-5. The V gene's germline CDR1 is KGHDR and CDR2 SFDVKD. The CDR3 covers 12 residues. The CDR3 here is CATSQQQETQYF.

The rearrangement joins TRBV7-2 to TRBJ1-4; TCRdb lists TRBD1, though no DNA is available to test this call. The germline CDR1 and CDR2 sequences are SGHTA and FQGNSA. The CDR3 contains 15 residues. CDR3 protein: CASSPYLPGAEKLFF.

The chain is built from TRBV6-1 and TRBJ2-7; the D call from TCRdb, TRBD1, cannot be confirmed without DNA. The CDR3 sequence is 14 residues long. Germline CDR1 MNHNS, CDR2 SASEGT. The CDR3: CASRGQPSSYEQYF.

The rearrangement links TRBV6-2 or TRBV6-3 to TRBJ2-1; TCRdb's D gene call, TRBD1, goes unchecked for lack of DNA. Per the germline V gene, CDR1 is MNHEY and CDR2 is SVGEGT. This CDR3 has 15 residues. The CDR3 region is CASSYRKGNQHEQFF.